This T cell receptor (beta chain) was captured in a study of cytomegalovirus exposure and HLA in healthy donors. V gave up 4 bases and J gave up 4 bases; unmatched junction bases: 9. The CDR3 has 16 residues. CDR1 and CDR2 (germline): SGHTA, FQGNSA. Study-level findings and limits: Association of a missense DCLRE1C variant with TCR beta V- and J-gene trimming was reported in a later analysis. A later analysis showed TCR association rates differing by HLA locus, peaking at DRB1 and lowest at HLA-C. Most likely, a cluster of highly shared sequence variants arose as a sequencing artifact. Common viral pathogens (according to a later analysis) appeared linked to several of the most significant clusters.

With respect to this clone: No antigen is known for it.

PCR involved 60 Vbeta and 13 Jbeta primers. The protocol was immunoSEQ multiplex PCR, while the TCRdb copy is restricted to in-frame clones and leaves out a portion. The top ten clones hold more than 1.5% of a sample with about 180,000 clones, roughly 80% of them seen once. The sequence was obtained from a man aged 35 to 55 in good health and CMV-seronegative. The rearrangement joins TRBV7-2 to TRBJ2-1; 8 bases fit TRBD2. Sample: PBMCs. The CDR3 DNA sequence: TGTGCCAGCAGCTCCAGGCGGGGGGCCGGATACAATGAGCAGTTCTTC. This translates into CASSSRRGAGYNEQFF.